One sample yielded the 2 T cell receptor beta chains listed below, sequenced in a study of beta chain features in type 1 diabetes. Sequenced material consisted of expressed TCRB transcripts (all of the isolated RNA was reverse transcribed). TCRdb's copy holds only in-frame clones and misses some; the assay was immunoSEQ multiplex PCR. Of about 290,000 clones listed, 8% were seen once; the top ten hold roughly 1%. Material: central memory CD4+ T cells from blood. These receptor sequences come from a woman under 30 in good health.

There are a few counts of this clone. The chain couples TRBV7-2 to TRBJ2-1; TRBD1 aligns across 11 bases. The CDR3 length is 15 residues. Losses at the gene ends were 3 bases for V and 6 bases for J; bases not matched to a gene: 4. Germline CDR1 is SGHTA and CDR2 is FQGNSA. CDR3 DNA: TGTGCCAGCAGCTTGTTCGGGACAGGGGGCAATGAGCAGTTCTTC. Its translation is CASSLFGTGGNEQFF.

The chain links TRBV7-8 to TRBJ1-5; D unresolved. The CDR3 covers 17 residues. V gave up 5 bases and J gave up 0 bases, with 17 bases separating them. Germline loops: CDR1 SGHVS, CDR2 FQNEAQ. The CDR3 here is CASSLDGSQYSNQPQHF. As DNA, the CDR3 is TGTGCCAGCAGCCTCGACGGCAGCCAGTATAGCAATCAGCCCCAGCATTTT.